One sample yielded the 18 T cell receptor beta chains listed below, sequenced in a study of PD-1 blockade in classical Hodgkin lymphoma. Assay: immunoSEQ multiplex PCR; the TCRdb copy retains only in-frame clones and omits some. This sample has fewer than 55,000 clones, with about 80% found just once. The time point denotes: cycle 4 day 1 (C4D1), after more than five weeks of nivolumab. No patient escaped relapse after autologous stem cell transplantation, and brentuximab vedotin exposure varied. The sample here was peripheral blood mononuclear cells (PBMCs), taken before the fourth cycle of nivolumab. Receptor source: a human donor with classical Hodgkin lymphoma.

The chain employs TRBV4-2 and TRBJ2-7; D unclear. The V end was cut by 4 bases, the J end by 0 bases, with 10 bases between. Germline-derived CDR1 and CDR2 are LGHNA and YNFKEQ. The CDR3 is made up of 14 amino acids. The DNA of the CDR3 is TGTGCCAGCAGCCTGGCAGGTTCCTCCTACGAGCAGTACTTC. It encodes CASSLAGSSYEQYF.

The chain couples TRBV6-1 to TRBJ1-2; TRBD1 is a possible D gene (5 bases). Germline V gene sequence: CDR1 MNHNS, CDR2 SASEGT. This CDR3 region has 15 residues. V shed 0 bases and J shed 4 bases, with 12 bases lying between them. CDR3 loop: CASSEATVGRYGYTF. The CDR3 DNA sequence: TGTGCCAGCAGTGAAGCAACGGTGGGGCGCTATGGCTACACCTTC.

This sequence joins TRBV19 and TRBJ1-2, with a tentative D call TRBD1 (5 bases). The germline V gene has CDR1 LNHDA and CDR2 SQIVND (reference sequence). The germline V and J ends were trimmed by 6 bases and 4 bases, with 12 bases remaining between them. The CDR3 length is 13 residues. CDR3 bases: TGTGCCAGTAGCGCCCGGGGCGGCTATGGCTACACCTTC. Protein: CASSARGGYGYTF. Complete variable domain (other parts from reference TRBV19 and TRBJ1-2): DGGITQSPKYLFRKEGQNVTLSCEQNLNHDAMYWYRQDPGQGLRLIYYSQIVNDFQKGDIAEGYSVSREKKESFPLTVTSAQKNPTAFYLCASSARGGYGYTFGSGTRLTVV.

The chain recombines TRBV6-5 with TRBJ2-1; D possibly corresponds to TRBD2 (6 bases). From germline, CDR1 is MNHEY and CDR2 SVGAGI. Trimming took 2 bases from V and 2 from J, leaving 7 bases between them. CDR3 length: 14 residues. As DNA, the CDR3 is TGTGCCAGCAGTTACGCGGGGCCCTACAATGAGCAGTTCTTC. Its translation is CASSYAGPYNEQFF.

This clone was seen just once. CDR3 residues: CATRTGGAEQYF. The CDR3 nucleotides read TGTGCCACCAGGACAGGGGGAGCCGAGCAGTACTTC. The chain couples TRBV28 to TRBJ2-7; 10 nucleotides match TRBD1. V lost 10 bases to trimming and J lost 6 bases; unmatched junction nucleotides: 6. Germline V gene sequence: CDR1 MDHEN, CDR2 SYDVKM. This CDR3 is built from 12 residues.

This chain uses TRBV13 with TRBJ2-7; unclear D gene. The CDR3 is 14 residues long. V lost 0 bases to trimming and J lost 4 bases, with 10 bases between them. Germline V gives CDR1 PRHDT, CDR2 FYEKMQ (reference sequence). The CDR3 DNA reads TGTGCCAGCAGCTTAGGGTCGTCTGGATACGAGCAGTACTTC. Encoded protein: CASSLGSSGYEQYF.

Concerning this clone: Other nucleotide sequences in the sample specify the same CDR3. V gene TRBV27 combines with J gene TRBJ2-3; no reliable D call. The CDR3 is 11 residues long. V shed 7 bases and J shed 0 bases, with 2 bases lying between them. Germline V gives CDR1 MNHEY, CDR2 SMNVEV (reference sequence). In DNA form, the CDR3 reads TGTGCCAGCACTAGCACAGATACGCAGTATTTT. Amino acids: CASTSTDTQYF.

The chain employs TRBV4-1 and TRBJ2-1; 8 bases map to TRBD2. Germline values: CDR1 MGHRA, CDR2 YSYEKL. The CDR3 totals 16 residues. V shed 1 base and J 7 bases; nucleotides not matched to a gene: 9. The CDR3 here is CASSQGPGGRWNEQFF. The CDR3 coding sequence is TGCGCCAGCAGCCAAGGCCCGGGGGGGCGTTGGAATGAGCAGTTCTTC.

This sequence joins TRBV7-9 and TRBJ2-2; no clear D. Per the germline V gene, CDR1 is SEHNR and CDR2 is FQNEAQ (reference sequence). With 2 bases removed from V and 9 bases from J, the gap between germline ends came to 1 base. The CDR3 is 10 residues long. Here the CDR3 reads CASSLRELFF. The CDR3 nucleotides are TGTGCCAGCAGCTTAAGGGAGCTGTTTTTT.

This CDR3 is CASSRAPRAADEQYF. For the CDR3, the DNA is TGCGCCAGCAGCCGAGCCCCCCGTGCAGCTGACGAGCAGTACTTC. This chain connects TRBV4-1 to TRBJ2-7, with unresolved D. The V gene lost 4 bases and the J gene lost 5 bases, with 18 bases spanning the gap. This CDR3 has 15 amino acids. Per the germline V gene, CDR1 is MGHRA and CDR2 is YSYEKL.

The chain's CDR3 is CASSVQGSGYTF. The CDR3 region has the DNA TGTGCCAGCAGTGTACAGGGGTCTGGCTACACCTTC. The chain carries TRBV27 and TRBJ1-2; 7 bases are shared with TRBD1. Germline values: CDR1 MNHEY, CDR2 SMNVEV (reference sequence). V shed 5 bases and J 7 bases; nucleotides not matched to a gene: 4. This CDR3 has 12 amino acids.

V is TRBV6-1 and J is TRBJ1-1; the D is unclear. V was shortened by 3 bases and J by 0 bases, with 5 bases between the two germline ends. The CDR3 loop spans 13 amino acids. Germline-derived CDR1 and CDR2 are MNHNS and SASEGT. The CDR3 protein is CASSESVNTEAFF. Here the CDR3 DNA reads TGTGCCAGCAGTGAGTCCGTGAACACTGAAGCTTTCTTT.

The gene calls are TRBV19 and TRBJ2-7, with 7 bases that match TRBD2. This CDR3 contains 15 residues. Germline V gene sequence: CDR1 LNHDA, CDR2 SQIVND (reference sequence). V lost 0 bases, J lost 8 bases, and 10 bases stayed unmatched. The CDR3 loop is CASSIDHQSGGKQYF. In nucleotides, the CDR3 is TGTGCCAGTAGTATAGATCATCAGTCGGGGGGAAAGCAGTACTTC.

The chain is built from TRBV28 and TRBJ1-1; TRBD1 matches 9 bases. The junction had 2 bases not matched to a gene; V was cut back by 3 bases and J by 3 bases. CDR1 is MDHEN, CDR2 SYDVKM, per germline. This CDR3 comprises 14 residues. The CDR3 bases are TGTGCCAGCAGTTTGGGACAGGGCCACACTGAAGCTTTCTTT. Its protein is CASSLGQGHTEAFF. Full variable domain (missing parts from reference TRBV28 and TRBJ1-1): DVKVTQSSRYLVKRTGEKVFLECVQDMDHENMFWYRQDPGLGLRLIYFSYDVKMKEKGDIPEGYSVSREKKERFSLILESASTNQTSMYLCASSLGQGHTEAFFGQGTRLTVV.

V and J are TRBV27 and TRBJ2-1; 8 nucleotides align to TRBD1. Germline CDR1 MNHEY, CDR2 SMNVEV (reference sequence). V was pared by 6 bases and J by 5 bases, with 9 bases of the junction left unmatched. The CDR3 length is 15 residues. The CDR3 region is CASSPSDRADNEQFF. Written as DNA, the CDR3 is TGTGCCAGCAGCCCTTCGGACAGGGCCGACAATGAGCAGTTCTTC.

The rearrangement links TRBV5-6 to TRBJ1-1; the match to TRBD1 covers 10 bases. J gave up 8 bases and V 3 bases, and 7 bases lay outside the gene matches. CDR3 length: 14 amino acids. Per germline, CDR1 SGHDT and CDR2 YYEEEE. The CDR3 region has the DNA TGTGCCAGCAGCTCCCGGGACAGGGGCCCCGAAGCTTTCTTT. As protein: CASSSRDRGPEAFF.

There are a few counts of this clone. V gene TRBV19 combines with J gene TRBJ1-5; possibly TRBD1 for D (6 bases). The V end was cut by 7 bases, the J end by 0 bases, with 16 bases between. The germline V gene has CDR1 LNHDA and CDR2 SQIVND (reference sequence). This CDR3 has 16 amino acids. DNA for the CDR3: TGTGCCAGTAAGGACCCGGGACACATTAGCAATCAGCCCCAGCATTTT. Amino acids: CASKDPGHISNQPQHF.

This chain connects TRBV28 to TRBJ1-1; D might be TRBD1 (5 bases). Deletions cut 2 bases from V and 5 bases from J, with 12 bases between. Per the germline V gene, CDR1 is MDHEN and CDR2 is SYDVKM. CDR3 length: 14 residues. The CDR3, as DNA: TGTGCCAGCAGTTTAGAGATGCGGGGGACTGAAGCTTTCTTT. Its protein product is CASSLEMRGTEAFF.